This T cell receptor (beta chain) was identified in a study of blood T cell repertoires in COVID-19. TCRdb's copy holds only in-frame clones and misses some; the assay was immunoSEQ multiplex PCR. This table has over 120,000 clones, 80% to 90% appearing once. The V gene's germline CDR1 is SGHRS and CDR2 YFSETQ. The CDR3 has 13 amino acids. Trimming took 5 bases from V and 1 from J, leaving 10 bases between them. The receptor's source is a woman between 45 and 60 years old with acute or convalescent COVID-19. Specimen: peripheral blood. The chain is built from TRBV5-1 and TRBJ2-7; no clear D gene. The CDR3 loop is CASSPDISYEQYF. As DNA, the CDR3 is TGCGCCAGCAGTCCCGACATTTCCTACGAGCAGTACTTC.